This is a list of T cell receptor beta chains from one sample in a study of blood T cell repertoires in COVID-19. The repertoire was sequenced with immunoSEQ multiplex PCR; TCRdb's copy has only in-frame clones and lacks some. The data hold about 190,000 clones, with over 75% observed a single time. The specimen sequenced was peripheral blood. Source of these receptors: a woman over 75 with active or convalescent COVID-19. Each CDR3 is given with its conserved first and last residue. The D gene is left open where the match is weak. Rows may omit the clone size; those that give it use once, few, many or a size class.

V gene: TRBV6-5
clone size: NA
D gene: NA
J gene: TRBJ2-3
CDR3 DNA: TGTGCCAGCAGTCTGACGGATAGCAATCAGCCCCAGTATTTT
CDR3 protein: CASSLTDSNQPQYF

V gene: TRBV28
clone size: NA
D gene: NA
J gene: TRBJ1-3
CDR3 DNA: TGTGCCAGCAGTTTAACAGGAAGCTCTGGAAACACCATATATTTT
CDR3 protein: CASSLTGSSGNTIYF

V gene: TRBV5-1
clone size: NA
D gene: NA
J gene: TRBJ2-3
CDR3 DNA: TGCGCCAGCAGCCTAGAACGGGGGGCAACGGTAAATACGCAGTATTTT
CDR3 protein: CASSLERGATVNTQYF

V gene: TRBV5-5
clone size: NA
D gene: TRBD1
J gene: TRBJ2-7
CDR3 DNA: TGTGCCAGCAGCCGCAACCCGGGACAGGGTAGGTACGAGCAGTACTTC
CDR3 protein: CASSRNPGQGRYEQYF

V gene: TRBV14
clone size: NA
D gene: TRBD1
J gene: TRBJ2-1
CDR3 DNA: TGTGCCAGCAGCCCCCGGGACAGCCAAGCGGCGGGGTTCTTC
CDR3 protein: CASSPRDSQAAGFF

V gene: TRBV6-2/TRBV6-3
clone size: NA
D gene: NA
J gene: TRBJ2-3
CDR3 DNA: TGTGCCAGCAGTTATAGCAGTCTCACAGATACGCAGTATTTT
CDR3 protein: CASSYSSLTDTQYF

V gene: TRBV7-9
clone size: NA
D gene: TRBD1
J gene: TRBJ1-2
CDR3 DNA: TGTGCCAGCCAATTACAGGGGTCCTCATCTAACTATGGCTACACCTTC
CDR3 protein: CASQLQGSSSNYGYTF

V gene: TRBV29-1
clone size: once
D gene: NA
J gene: TRBJ1-5
CDR3 DNA: TGCAGCGTTGTCGTAGGAGGGAATCAGCCCCAGCATTTT
CDR3 protein: CSVVVGGNQPQHF

V gene: TRBV19
clone size: few
D gene: NA
J gene: TRBJ2-7
CDR3 DNA: TGTGCCAGTAGTACCCCAGGACAGACCTACGAGCAGTACTTC
CDR3 protein: CASSTPGQTYEQYF

V gene: TRBV20-1
clone size: NA
D gene: NA
J gene: TRBJ2-5
CDR3 DNA: TGCAGTGCTCGCTCCAGGGAGACCCAGTACTTC
CDR3 protein: CSARSRETQYF

V gene: TRBV18
clone size: NA
D gene: NA
J gene: TRBJ1-2
CDR3 DNA: TGTGCCAGCTCACCACCGACTATTCGAGGGGGTAATGGCTACACCTTC
CDR3 protein: CASSPPTIRGGNGYTF

V gene: TRBV7-8
clone size: NA
D gene: TRBD1
J gene: TRBJ2-7
CDR3 DNA: TGTGCCAGCAGCTTAGCGGGACAGGGGGGGTACGAGCAGTACTTC
CDR3 protein: CASSLAGQGGYEQYF

V gene: TRBV10-3
clone size: NA
D gene: TRBD1
J gene: TRBJ1-1
CDR3 DNA: TGTGCCATCAGGAAACAGGGGGAGACTGAAGCTTTCTTT
CDR3 protein: CAIRKQGETEAFF

V gene: TRBV12-3/TRBV12-4
clone size: few
D gene: TRBD1
J gene: TRBJ1-2
CDR3 DNA: TGTGCCAGCAGTAGACAGGGGGGCTATGGCTACACCTTC
CDR3 protein: CASSRQGGYGYTF

V gene: TRBV11-2
clone size: NA
D gene: NA
J gene: TRBJ1-6
CDR3 DNA: TGTGCCAGCAGCTTATCACAGGGACGGTCACCCCTCCACTTT
CDR3 protein: CASSLSQGRSPLHF

V gene: TRBV5-8
clone size: NA
D gene: NA
J gene: TRBJ1-5
CDR3 DNA: TGTGCCAGCAGCTTGGTGGCAGGGATTTATCAGCCCCAGCATTTT
CDR3 protein: CASSLVAGIYQPQHF

V gene: TRBV27
clone size: few
D gene: NA
J gene: TRBJ1-1
CDR3 DNA: TGTGCCAGCAGGCCCTTCAACAGGGAAAATGAAGCTTTCTTT
CDR3 protein: CASRPFNRENEAFF

V gene: TRBV28
clone size: NA
D gene: TRBD2
J gene: TRBJ2-3
CDR3 DNA: TGTGGGACAGCCGGGGGGGCCGATACGCAGTATTTT
CDR3 protein: CGTAGGADTQYF

V gene: TRBV28
clone size: NA
D gene: NA
J gene: TRBJ1-1
CDR3 DNA: TGTGCCAGCAGTGGGGCCCCAATAGAAGCTTTCTTT
CDR3 protein: CASSGAPIEAFF

V gene: TRBV2
clone size: NA
D gene: NA
J gene: TRBJ2-7
CDR3 DNA: TGTGCCAGCAGTGAACTAGGTTCGTTTGGAGAGAGGGAGCAGTACTTC
CDR3 protein: CASSELGSFGEREQYF

V gene: TRBV7-2
clone size: NA
D gene: NA
J gene: TRBJ2-1
CDR3 DNA: TGTGCCAGCAGCTTAGCGGGGGCAACCTACAATGAGCAGTTCTTC
CDR3 protein: CASSLAGATYNEQFF

V gene: TRBV28
clone size: few
D gene: NA
J gene: TRBJ2-7
CDR3 DNA: TGTGCCAGCAGAACATTTGCGGGGGAGCAGTACTTC
CDR3 protein: CASRTFAGEQYF

V gene: TRBV3-1/TRBV3-2
clone size: NA
D gene: TRBD1
J gene: TRBJ1-1
CDR3 DNA: TGTGCCAGCAGCCAAGGAGGACAGGGGAACACTGAAGCTTTCTTT
CDR3 protein: CASSQGGQGNTEAFF